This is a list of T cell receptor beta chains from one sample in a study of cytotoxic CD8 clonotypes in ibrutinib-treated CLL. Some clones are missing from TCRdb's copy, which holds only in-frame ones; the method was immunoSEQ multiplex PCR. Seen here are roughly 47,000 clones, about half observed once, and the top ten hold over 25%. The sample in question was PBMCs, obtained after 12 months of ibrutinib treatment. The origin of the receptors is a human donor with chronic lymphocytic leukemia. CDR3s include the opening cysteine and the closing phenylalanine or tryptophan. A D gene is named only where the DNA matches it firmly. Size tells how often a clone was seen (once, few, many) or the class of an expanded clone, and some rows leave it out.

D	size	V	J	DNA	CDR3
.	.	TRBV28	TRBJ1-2	TGTGCCAGTGGTGTGGGGCTTTATGGCTACACCTTC	CASGVGLYGYTF
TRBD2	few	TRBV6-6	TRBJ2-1	TGTGCCAGCAGTGGAATAGCGGGAGCCCTCCCTCAGGTTCAGTTCTTC	CASSGIAGALPQVQFF
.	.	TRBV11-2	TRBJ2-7	TGTGCCAGCAGCCCTAGCTCCTACGAGCAGTACTTC	CASSPSSYEQYF
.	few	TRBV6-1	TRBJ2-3	TGTGCCAGCAGTGAAGCGCATTGGCAGGATGTTTCGGATACGCAGTATTTT	CASSEAHWQDVSDTQYF
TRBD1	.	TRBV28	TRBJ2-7	TGTGCCAGCAAGGGACAGGGCCAGTACTTC	CASKGQGQYF
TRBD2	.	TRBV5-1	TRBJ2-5	TGCGCCAGCAGCTTACGACTAGCAGTTGAAGAGACCCAGTACTTC	CASSLRLAVEETQYF
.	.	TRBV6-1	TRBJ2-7	TGTGCCAGCACCGGGCAGGGCGGTGGTTACGAGCAGTACTTC	CASTGQGGGYEQYF
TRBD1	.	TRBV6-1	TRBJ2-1	TGTGCCAGCAGTGGGGACAGCTCCGAGCAGTTCTTC	CASSGDSSEQFF
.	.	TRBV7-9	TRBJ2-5	TGTGCCAGCAGCTCACAGGGCCCCCAAGAGACCCAGTACTTC	CASSSQGPQETQYF
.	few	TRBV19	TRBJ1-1	TGTGCCAGTAGTATCTCGACAGCGGGGAACACTGAAGCTTTCTTT	CASSISTAGNTEAFF
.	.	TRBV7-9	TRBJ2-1	TGTGCCAGCAGCTTATTGATCTACAATGAGCAGTTCTTC	CASSLLIYNEQFF
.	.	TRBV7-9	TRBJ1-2	TGTGCCAGCAGCTGGGGGGGCCGGTCTTCTAACTATGGCTACACCTTC	CASSWGGRSSNYGYTF
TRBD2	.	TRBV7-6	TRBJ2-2	TGTGCCAGCAGCCCAGGGGGACTAGCGGGAGTCGGGGAGCTGTTTTTT	CASSPGGLAGVGELFF
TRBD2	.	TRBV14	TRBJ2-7	TGTGCCAGCAGCCCTAGCGGGAGCTACGAGCAGTACTTC	CASSPSGSYEQYF
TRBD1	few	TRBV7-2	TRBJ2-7	TGTGCCAGCAGCCTCCGGGACAGGGGTTTCCACGAGCAGTACTTC	CASSLRDRGFHEQYF
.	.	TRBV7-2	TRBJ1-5	TGTGCCAGCAGCCCCCGTTTAGGGGATCAGCCCCAGCATTTT	CASSPRLGDQPQHF
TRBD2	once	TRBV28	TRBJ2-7	TGTGCCAGCCGAAGTGGGAGGGCTGGGTACGAGCAGTACTTC	CASRSGRAGYEQYF
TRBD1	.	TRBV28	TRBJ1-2	TGTGCCTCAGGGGGGCTTTACTATGGCTACACCTTC	CASGGLYYGYTF
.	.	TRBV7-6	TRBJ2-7	TGTGCCAGCAGCTTAGTGGGCGGGATGGGCGAGCAGTACTTC	CASSLVGGMGEQYF
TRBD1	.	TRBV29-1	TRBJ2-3	TGCAGCGTTACACCGGGACAGGGTGTCACAGATACGCAGTATTTT	CSVTPGQGVTDTQYF
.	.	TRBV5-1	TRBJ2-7	TGCGCCAGCAGCTTGGGACAGGGTGGGGGGTACGAGCAGTACTTC	CASSLGQGGGYEQYF
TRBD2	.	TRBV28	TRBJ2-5	TGTGCCAGCAGTACCTGGACTAGCGGGAGAGAGACCCAGTACTTC	CASSTWTSGRETQYF
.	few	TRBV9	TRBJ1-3	TGTGCCAGCAGGTCCGGGGACACCATATATTTT	CASRSGDTIYF
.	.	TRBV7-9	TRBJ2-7	TGTGCCAGCAGCCCTACGAGGGGCTTATCCTACGAGCAGTACTTC	CASSPTRGLSYEQYF
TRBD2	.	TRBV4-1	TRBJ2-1	TGCGCCAGCAGCCAGACCGGGACTAGTAAGTTCTTC	CASSQTGTSKFF
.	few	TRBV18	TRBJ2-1	TGTGCCAGCTCACCACCATACACAGGGAGGGTAGGCAATGAGCAGTTCTTC	CASSPPYTGRVGNEQFF
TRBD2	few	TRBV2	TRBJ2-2	TGTGCCAGCAGCCGACTAGCGGGAGACACCGGGGAGCTGTTTTTT	CASSRLAGDTGELFF
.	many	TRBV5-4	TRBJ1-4	TGTGCCAGCAGCTTTGGTCGAGGGTATGAAAAACTGTTTTTT	CASSFGRGYEKLFF
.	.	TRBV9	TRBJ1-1	TGTGCCAGCAGTGAAGGGATTGAAGCTTTCTTT	CASSEGIEAFF
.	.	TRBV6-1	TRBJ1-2	TGTGCCAGCACTCGAGACGTCTATGGCTACACCTTC	CASTRDVYGYTF
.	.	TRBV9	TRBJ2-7	TGTGCCAGCAGCTCGGGACGGAACTCCTACGAGCAGTACTTC	CASSSGRNSYEQYF
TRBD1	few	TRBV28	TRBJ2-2	TGTGCCAGCAGGACAGGGGTGCACGGGGAGCTGTTTTTT	CASRTGVHGELFF
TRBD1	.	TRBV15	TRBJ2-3	TGTGCCACCAGCAAAGACCTCGGGACAGGGGCAGATACGCAGTATTTT	CATSKDLGTGADTQYF
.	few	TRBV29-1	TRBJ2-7	TGCAGCGTCCATCCCTACGAGCAGTACTTC	CSVHPYEQYF
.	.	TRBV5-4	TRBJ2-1	TGTGCCAGCTTTGTTGGCGGTCAGACCTACAATGAGCAGTTCTTC	CASFVGGQTYNEQFF
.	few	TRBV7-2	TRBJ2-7	TGTGCCAGCAGCTCTATAGCTTCTAGCTCCTACGAGCAGTACTTC	CASSSIASSSYEQYF
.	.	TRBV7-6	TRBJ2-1	TGTGCCAGCAGCTTAGACAGGACTTACAATGAGCAGTTCTTC	CASSLDRTYNEQFF
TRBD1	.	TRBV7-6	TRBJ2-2	TGTGCCAGCAGCTCCGGACAGGGGGCGGCCGGGGAGCTGTTTTTT	CASSSGQGAAGELFF
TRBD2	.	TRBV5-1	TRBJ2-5	TGCGCCAGCAGCTTGGGAGGCTTTAGCGGGAGTTTCCAAGAGACCCAGTACTTC	CASSLGGFSGSFQETQYF
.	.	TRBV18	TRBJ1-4	TGTGCCAGCTCACCGGACGGGTTTGCAACTAATGAAAAACTGTTTTTT	CASSPDGFATNEKLFF
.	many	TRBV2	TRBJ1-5	TGTGCCAGCCGTGGACAGTACAATCAGCCCCAGCATTTT	CASRGQYNQPQHF
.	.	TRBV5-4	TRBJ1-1	TGTGCCAGCAGCTTGGAACCGCCTGATGAAGCTTTCTTT	CASSLEPPDEAFF
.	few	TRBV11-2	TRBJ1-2	TGTGCCAGCAGCACGGACGTTAGCTATGGCTACACCTTC	CASSTDVSYGYTF
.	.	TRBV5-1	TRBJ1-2	TGCGCCAGCAGCCAAAGTAACTATGGCTACACCTTC	CASSQSNYGYTF
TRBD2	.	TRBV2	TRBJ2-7	TGTGCCAGCATTCTGAGACTAGCAATAGGCGAGCAGTACTTC	CASILRLAIGEQYF
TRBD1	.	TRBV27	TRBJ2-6	TGTGCCAGCACCAACAGGGGAGCAGGGGCCAACGTCCTGACTTTC	CASTNRGAGANVLTF